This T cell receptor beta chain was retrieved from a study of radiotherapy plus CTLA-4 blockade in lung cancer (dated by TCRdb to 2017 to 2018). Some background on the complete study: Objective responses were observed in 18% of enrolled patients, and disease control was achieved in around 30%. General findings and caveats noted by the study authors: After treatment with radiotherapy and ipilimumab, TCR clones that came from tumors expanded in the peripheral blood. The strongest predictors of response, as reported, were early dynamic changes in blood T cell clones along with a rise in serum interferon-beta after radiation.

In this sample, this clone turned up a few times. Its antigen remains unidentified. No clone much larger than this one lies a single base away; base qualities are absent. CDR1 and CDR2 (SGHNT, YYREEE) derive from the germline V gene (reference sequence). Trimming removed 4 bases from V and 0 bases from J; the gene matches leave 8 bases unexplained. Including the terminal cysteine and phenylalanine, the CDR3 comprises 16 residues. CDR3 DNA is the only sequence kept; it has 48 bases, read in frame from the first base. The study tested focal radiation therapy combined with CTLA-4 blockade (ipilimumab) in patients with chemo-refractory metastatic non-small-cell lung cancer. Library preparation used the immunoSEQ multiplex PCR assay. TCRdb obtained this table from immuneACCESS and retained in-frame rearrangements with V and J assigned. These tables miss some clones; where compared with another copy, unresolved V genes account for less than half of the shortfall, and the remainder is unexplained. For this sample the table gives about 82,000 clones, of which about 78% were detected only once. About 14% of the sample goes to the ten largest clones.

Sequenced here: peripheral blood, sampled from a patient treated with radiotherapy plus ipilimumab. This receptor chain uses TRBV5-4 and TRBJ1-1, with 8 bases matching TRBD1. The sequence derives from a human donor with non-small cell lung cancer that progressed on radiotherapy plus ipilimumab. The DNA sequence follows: TGTGCCAGCAGCCAAGAGTCACAGGGGGTGAACACTGAAGCTTTCTTT. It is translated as CASSQESQGVNTEAFF.